This TCR beta chain was sequenced during a study of T cell responses to AZD1222 COVID-19 vaccine. Germline V lookup: CDR1 MNHEY, CDR2 SMNVEV (reference sequence). With 4 bases removed from V and 0 bases from J, the gap between germline ends came to 9 bases. The CDR3 runs 15 residues. The protocol was immunoSEQ multiplex PCR, while the TCRdb copy is restricted to in-frame clones and leaves out a portion. Counted here are under 95,000 clones, 70% to 90% occurring once; the ten biggest clones make up more than 9%. Study-wide results and caveats: Donors were chiefly white British, with a greater number of females, and clonal diversity was perhaps underestimated.

In the case of this clone: Its antigen is not identified.

The origin of this receptor is an adult who received the AZD1222 COVID-19 vaccine. The source was peripheral blood, collected 28 days after the second AZD1222 dose. The V call is TRBV27, the J call TRBJ1-4; D gene unclear. The CDR3 is CASSYSAATNEKLFF. Here the CDR3 DNA reads TGTGCCAGCAGTTATTCGGCTGCAACTAATGAAAAACTGTTTTTT. Full variable domain (remainder filled in from reference TRBV27 and TRBJ1-4): EAQVTQNPRYLITVTGKKLTVTCSQNMNHEYMSWYRQDPGLGLRQIYYSMNVEVTDKGDVPEGYKVSRKEKRNFPLILESPSPNQTSLYFCASSYSAATNEKLFFGSGTQLSVL.